The 16 T cell receptor beta chains below all came from one sample that was sequenced in a study of sequential checkpoint blockade in melanoma (dated by TCRdb to between 2019 and 2020). The protocol used for the library was the immunoSEQ multiplex PCR assay. TCRdb provides this immuneACCESS table in a form limited to in-frame rearrangements. Some clones are lacking; in checked studies, under half of them reflect an unresolved V gene, and why the rest are absent is not known. A total of over 10,000 clones appear in this sample, roughly 80% of them only once. About 15% of the sample is in the top ten clones. In the paper's terms, the treatment or condition label means: randomized to nivolumab then ipilimumab (arm A) or the reverse (arm B). Source: CD8+ T cells sorted from blood (inferred from file names), taken from a patient given nivolumab and ipilimumab in sequence. Receptor source: a human donor with melanoma.

The V call is TRBV28, the J call TRBJ2-3; 10 bases align to TRBD1. Germline assignment: CDR1 MDHEN and CDR2 SYDVKM. This CDR3 contains 15 residues. The V gene end was trimmed by 4 bases and the J gene end by 2 bases; junction bases not matched to a gene: 3. CDR3 DNA sequence: TGTGCCAGCAGTTCGACAGGGGGCGACACAGATACGCAGTATTTT. Protein: CASSSTGGDTDTQYF. The whole variable domain, remainder taken from reference TRBV28 and TRBJ2-3, is DVKVTQSSRYLVKRTGEKVFLECVQDMDHENMFWYRQDPGLGLRLIYFSYDVKMKEKGDIPEGYSVSREKKERFSLILESASTNQTSMYLCASSSTGGDTDTQYFGPGTRLTVL.

This chain connects TRBV10-3 to TRBJ1-5; no reliable D call. This CDR3 spans 12 amino acids. Germline V lookup: CDR1 ENHRY, CDR2 SYGVKD. With 4 bases removed from V and 5 bases from J, the gap between germline ends came to 6 bases. The CDR3 loop is CAISGSDQPQHF. DNA of the CDR3: TGTGCCATCAGTGGATCGGATCAGCCCCAGCATTTT.

This clone occurred a few times. This chain joins TRBV23-1 and TRBJ2-1; 10 bases are shared with TRBD1. TRBV23-1 is noted as an ORF with a role that remains uncertain. The trim removed 4 bases at V and 3 bases at J, leaving 6 bases unmatched. This CDR3 spans 16 amino acids. The CDR3 DNA follows: TGCGCCAGCAGTCCGGCGACAGGGGGCTTCTACAATGAGCAGTTCTTC. Its translation: CASSPATGGFYNEQFF.

This rearrangement joins TRBV5-8 to TRBJ1-1, with a tentative D call TRBD1 (6 bases). The CDR3 length is 15 residues. CDR1 is SGHTS, CDR2 YDEGEE, per germline. V was clipped by 4 bases and J by 1 base, with 14 bases between them. The CDR3 sequence: CASSQPQGGNTEAFF. CDR3 nucleotide sequence: TGTGCCAGCAGCCAGCCACAGGGTGGGAACACTGAAGCTTTCTTT.

About this clone: Other nucleotide sequences in the sample specify the same CDR3. J is TRBJ2-3 and V is TRBV7-9; the D gene is possibly TRBD2 (6 bases). The germline gives CDR1 SEHNR, CDR2 FQNEAQ (reference sequence). The CDR3 consists of 15 residues. V shed 5 bases and J shed 0 bases, with 12 bases lying between them. CDR3 bases: TGTGCCAGCAGCCCCCCGGGGGTAAGCACAGATACGCAGTATTTT. Amino acids: CASSPPGVSTDTQYF.

The chain uses TRBV7-9 and TRBJ2-1, with no clear D. Germline V gives CDR1 SEHNR, CDR2 FQNEAQ (reference sequence). Trimming pared 0 bases from V and 4 bases from J, leaving 7 bases between. This CDR3 has 14 residues. The DNA of the CDR3 is TGTGCCAGCAGCTTAGCATCTTATTACAATGAGCAGTTCTTC. It encodes CASSLASYYNEQFF.

J is TRBJ2-7 and V is TRBV19; TRBD1 aligns across 7 bases. The V gene end was trimmed by 5 bases and the J gene end by 4 bases; junction bases not matched to a gene: 5. This CDR3 spans 13 amino acids. Germline V gene lookup returns CDR1 LNHDA and CDR2 SQIVND (reference sequence). CDR3 coding DNA: TGTGCCAGTAGTCCTCGGGACAGATACGAGCAGTACTTC. Its translation is CASSPRDRYEQYF.

This chain joins TRBV2 and TRBJ1-2; weak D call: TRBD1 (6 bases). There are 11 residues in the CDR3. Germline CDR1 reads SNHLY; CDR2 reads FYNNEI. Trimming took 7 bases from V and 7 from J, leaving 10 bases between them. The CDR3 DNA reads TGTGCCAGCAATGGACAGCCTGGCTACACCTTC. It yields the protein CASNGQPGYTF.

The rearrangement joins TRBV6-4 to TRBJ2-2; 10 bases are shared with TRBD1. V gave up 6 bases and J gave up 8 bases; unmatched junction bases: 12. Germline assignment: CDR1 MRHNA and CDR2 SNTAGT. CDR3 length: 16 amino acids. For the CDR3, the DNA is TGTGCCAGCAGCCCCGGGACAGGGGACTCCGGAGGGGAGCTGTTTTTT. It yields the protein CASSPGTGDSGGELFF.

The chain is built from TRBV10-2 and TRBJ2-3; D perhaps matches TRBD2 (5 bases). Trimming pared 6 bases from V and 5 bases from J, leaving 9 bases between. CDR1 is WSHSY, CDR2 SAAADI, per germline. This CDR3 spans 12 amino acids. For the CDR3, the DNA is TGCGCCAGCAGGGCCCGGGGAGATACGCAGTATTTT. Protein: CASRARGDTQYF.

This clone was counted between two and nine times. This rearrangement joins TRBV7-9 to TRBJ1-2; D ambiguous. This CDR3 has 12 residues. V shed 5 bases and J shed 6 bases, with 10 bases lying between them. The germline gives CDR1 SEHNR, CDR2 FQNEAQ (reference sequence). CDR3 sequence reads: CASSLHEDGYTF. The CDR3 DNA is TGTGCCAGCAGCCTTCACGAGGATGGCTACACCTTC. Complete variable domain (other parts from reference TRBV7-9 and TRBJ1-2): DTGVSQNPRHKITKRGQNVTFRCDPISEHNRLYWYRQTLGQGPEFLTYFQNEAQLEKSRLLSDRFSAERPKGSFSTLEIQRTEQGDSAMYLCASSLHEDGYTFGSGTRLTVV.

The chain joins TRBV28 to TRBJ1-2, with unresolved D. V lost 5 bases to trimming and J lost 2 bases, with 9 bases between them. Germline V gene sequence: CDR1 MDHEN, CDR2 SYDVKM. The CDR3 has 13 residues. The CDR3 spells CASSEDLNYGYTF. As DNA, the CDR3 is TGTGCCAGCAGTGAGGATTTAAACTATGGCTACACCTTC.

This clone was found a few times. This chain joins TRBV6-8 and TRBJ1-2; TRBD1 aligns across 7 bases. Germline trimming cut 5 bases from V and 8 bases from J; bases unmatched to any gene: 8. CDR1 and CDR2 from the germline V gene are MNHGY and SAAAGT. This CDR3 contains 13 residues. The CDR3 nucleotides are TGTGCCAGCAGTCTCTCAGGGGGAAGGGGCTACACCTTC. As protein: CASSLSGGRGYTF.

In its sample, this clone was seen a few times. This chain uses TRBV28 with TRBJ2-7; 8 bases are shared with TRBD2. The CDR3 spans 14 residues. CDR1 and CDR2 (germline): MDHEN, SYDVKM. The ends lost 4 bases at V and 4 bases at J; junction bases unmatched: 6. Here the CDR3 reads CASSSAGGTYEQYF. As DNA, the CDR3 is TGTGCCAGCAGTTCGGCGGGAGGTACTTACGAGCAGTACTTC.

This sequence joins TRBV5-5 and TRBJ2-5; 8 bases align to TRBD1. The germline gives CDR1 SGHKS, CDR2 YYEKEE (reference sequence). Trimming took 4 bases from V and 3 from J; bases not matched to a gene: 8. The CDR3 is 15 amino acids. The CDR3 DNA reads as TGTGCCAGCAGCCGTGGACAGGGTCATAAAGAGACCCAGTACTTC. It is translated as CASSRGQGHKETQYF.

The chain carries TRBV7-9 and TRBJ2-2; D is unresolved. The CDR3 extends over 15 amino acids. CDR1 and CDR2 (germline): SEHNR, FQNEAQ (reference sequence). Trimming removed 3 bases at V and 2 bases at J, with 10 bases between. CDR3 residues: CASSLGRPNTGELFF. The CDR3 DNA is TGTGCCAGCAGCTTGGGCAGGCCTAACACCGGGGAGCTGTTTTTT.